This TCR beta chain stems from a study of shared clonotypes between healthy human individuals. Study-wide results and caveats: Compared with clonotypes that all four donors shared, non-shared clonotypes had lower generation probabilities.

With regard to this clone: Its antigen is not known. This specimen includes other DNA sequences encoding the same CDR3.

Naive CD45RA+ and memory CD45RA-negative subsets were split from CD4+ cells. Assay used: immunoSEQ multiplex PCR; TCRdb lists only in-frame clones, some missing. The table shows some 1,100,000 clones, with around 82% occurring only once. The germline gives CDR1 SGHDT, CDR2 YYEEEE. Losses at the gene ends were 0 bases for V and 8 bases for J; bases not matched to a gene: 0. This CDR3 comprises 12 residues. Material for sequencing was memory CD4+ T cells from PBMCs. The subset: CD45RA-negative fraction. The rearrangement uses TRBV5-6 and TRBJ1-2, with TRBD1 matching 8 bases. This TCR derives from a man younger than 30 in good health. Some clones in this sample may be carry-over from other donors' samples. CDR3: CASSLAGGGYTF. The CDR3 DNA reads TGTGCCAGCAGCTTGGCAGGGGGCGGCTACACCTTC.